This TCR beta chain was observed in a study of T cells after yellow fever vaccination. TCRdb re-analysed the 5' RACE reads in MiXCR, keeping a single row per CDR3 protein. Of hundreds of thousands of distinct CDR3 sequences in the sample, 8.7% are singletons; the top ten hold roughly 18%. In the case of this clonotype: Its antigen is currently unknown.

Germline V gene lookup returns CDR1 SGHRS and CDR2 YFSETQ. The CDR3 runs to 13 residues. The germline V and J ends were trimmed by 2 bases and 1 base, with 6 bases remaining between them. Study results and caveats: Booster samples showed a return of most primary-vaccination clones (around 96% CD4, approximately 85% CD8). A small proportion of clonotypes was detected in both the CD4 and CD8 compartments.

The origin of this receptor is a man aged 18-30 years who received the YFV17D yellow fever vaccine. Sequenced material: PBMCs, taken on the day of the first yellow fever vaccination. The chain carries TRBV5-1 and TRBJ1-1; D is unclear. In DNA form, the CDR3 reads TGCGCCAGCAGCTTTAGTACGAACACTGAAGCTTTCTTT. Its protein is CASSFSTNTEAFF.